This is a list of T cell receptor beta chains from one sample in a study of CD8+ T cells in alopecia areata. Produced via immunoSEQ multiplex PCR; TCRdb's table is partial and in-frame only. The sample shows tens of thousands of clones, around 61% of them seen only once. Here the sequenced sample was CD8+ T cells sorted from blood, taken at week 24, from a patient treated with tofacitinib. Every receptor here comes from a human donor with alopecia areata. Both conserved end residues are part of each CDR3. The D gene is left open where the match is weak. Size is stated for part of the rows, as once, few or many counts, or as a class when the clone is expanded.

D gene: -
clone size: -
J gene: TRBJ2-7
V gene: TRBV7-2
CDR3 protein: CASTLDLYF
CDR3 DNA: TGTGCCAGCACCCTCGACTTGTACTTC

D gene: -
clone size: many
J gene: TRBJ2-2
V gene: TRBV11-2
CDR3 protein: CASSLLILDTGELFF
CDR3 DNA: TGTGCCAGCAGCTTGCTAATCCTGGACACCGGGGAGCTGTTTTTT

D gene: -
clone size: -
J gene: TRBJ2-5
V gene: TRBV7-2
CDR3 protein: CASSLVVGTQETQYF
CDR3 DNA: TGTGCCAGCAGCTTAGTAGTCGGGACCCAAGAGACCCAGTACTTC

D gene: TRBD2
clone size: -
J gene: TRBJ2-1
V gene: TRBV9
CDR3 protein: CASSVRLAGKDGEQFF
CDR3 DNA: TGTGCCAGCAGCGTACGACTAGCGGGCAAGGACGGTGAGCAGTTCTTC

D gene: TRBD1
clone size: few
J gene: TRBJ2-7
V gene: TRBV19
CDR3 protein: CASSGTGDLYEQYF
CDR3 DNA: TGTGCCAGTAGTGGGACAGGGGACCTGTACGAGCAGTACTTC

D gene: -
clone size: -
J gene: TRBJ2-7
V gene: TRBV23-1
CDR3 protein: CASSQSSRYEQYF
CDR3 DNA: TGCGCCAGCAGTCAATCGAGTAGATACGAGCAGTACTTC

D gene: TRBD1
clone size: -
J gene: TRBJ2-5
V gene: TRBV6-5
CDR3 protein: CASSHQGTAQETQYF
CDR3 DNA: TGTGCCAGCAGTCACCAGGGGACAGCCCAAGAGACCCAGTACTTC

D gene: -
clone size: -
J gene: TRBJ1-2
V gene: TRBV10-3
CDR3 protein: CAISESGRGSYGYTF
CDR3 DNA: TGTGCCATCAGTGAGTCCGGGCGGGGAAGCTATGGCTACACCTTC

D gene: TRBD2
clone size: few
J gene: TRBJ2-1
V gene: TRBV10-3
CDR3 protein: CAIMTSRNEQFF
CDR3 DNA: TGTGCCATCATGACTAGCCGGAATGAGCAGTTCTTC

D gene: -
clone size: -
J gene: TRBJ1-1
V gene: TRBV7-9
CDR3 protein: CASRNPGTYTEAFF
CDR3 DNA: TGTGCCAGCAGAAACCCAGGTACCTACACTGAAGCTTTCTTT

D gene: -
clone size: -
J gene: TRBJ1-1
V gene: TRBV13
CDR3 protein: CASSEKTGNTEAFF
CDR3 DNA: TGTGCCAGCAGCGAAAAGACAGGGAACACTGAAGCTTTCTTT

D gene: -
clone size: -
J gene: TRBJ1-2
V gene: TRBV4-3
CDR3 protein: CASSQDLAGSYGYTF
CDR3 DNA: TGCGCCAGCAGCCAAGATCTCGCGGGAAGCTATGGCTACACCTTC

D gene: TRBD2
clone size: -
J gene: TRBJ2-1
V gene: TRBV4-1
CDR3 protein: CASSQETSVNEQFF
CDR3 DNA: TGCGCCAGCAGCCAAGAAACTAGCGTCAATGAGCAGTTCTTC

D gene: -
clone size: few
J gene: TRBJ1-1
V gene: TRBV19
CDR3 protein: CASAWPPEAFF
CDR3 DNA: TGTGCCAGTGCCTGGCCCCCTGAAGCTTTCTTT

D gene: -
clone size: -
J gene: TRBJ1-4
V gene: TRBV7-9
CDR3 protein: CASSRDPGKLFF
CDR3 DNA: TGTGCCAGCAGTCGAGATCCGGGGAAACTGTTTTTT

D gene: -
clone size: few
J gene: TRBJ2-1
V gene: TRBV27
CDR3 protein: CASTLGGSYNEQFF
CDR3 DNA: TGTGCCAGCACTCTAGGGGGCTCCTACAATGAGCAGTTCTTC

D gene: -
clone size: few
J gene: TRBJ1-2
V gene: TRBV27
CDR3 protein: CASSFGQGAYGYTF
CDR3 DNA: TGTGCCAGCAGTTTCGGTCAGGGCGCCTATGGCTACACCTTC

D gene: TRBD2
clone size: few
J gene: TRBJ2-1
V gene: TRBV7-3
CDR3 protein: CASSLLAGGLNEQFF
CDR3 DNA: TGTGCCAGCAGCTTACTAGCGGGGGGGCTCAATGAGCAGTTCTTC

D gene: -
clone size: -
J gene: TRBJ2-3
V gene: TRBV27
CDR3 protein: CASSLTDARDTQYF
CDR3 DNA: TGTGCCAGCAGTTTGACGGATGCCCGAGATACGCAGTATTTT

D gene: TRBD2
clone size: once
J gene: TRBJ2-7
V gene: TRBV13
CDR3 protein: CASSSGTSPYEQYF
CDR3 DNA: TGTGCCAGCAGCTCAGGGACTAGCCCCTACGAGCAGTACTTC

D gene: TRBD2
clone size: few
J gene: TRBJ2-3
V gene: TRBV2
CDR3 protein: CASSGGLAEITDTQYF
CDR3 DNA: TGTGCCAGCAGTGGGGGACTAGCGGAGATCACAGATACGCAGTATTTT

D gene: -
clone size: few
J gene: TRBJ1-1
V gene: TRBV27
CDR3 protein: CASKPGPYTEAFF
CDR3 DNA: TGTGCCAGCAAACCGGGGCCCTACACTGAAGCTTTCTTT

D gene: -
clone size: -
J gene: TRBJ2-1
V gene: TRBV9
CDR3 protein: CASSFGRNEQFF
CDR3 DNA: TGTGCCAGCAGCTTCGGCCGCAATGAGCAGTTCTTC

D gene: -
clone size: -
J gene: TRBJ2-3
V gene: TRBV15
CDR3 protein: CATSRGRGKGATDTQYF
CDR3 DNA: TGTGCCACCAGCAGAGGGAGGGGGAAGGGGGCCACAGATACGCAGTATTTT

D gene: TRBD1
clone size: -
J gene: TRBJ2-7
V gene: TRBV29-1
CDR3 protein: CSAQADRGSSYEQYF
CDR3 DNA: TGCAGCGCGCAAGCTGACAGGGGGAGCTCCTACGAGCAGTACTTC

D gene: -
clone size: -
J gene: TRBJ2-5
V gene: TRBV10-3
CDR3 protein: CAISELGDQETQYF
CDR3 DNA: TGTGCCATCAGTGAGTTGGGGGATCAAGAGACCCAGTACTTC

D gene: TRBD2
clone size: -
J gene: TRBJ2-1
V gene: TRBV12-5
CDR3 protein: CASGPGLAGASYNEQFF
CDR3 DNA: TGTGCTAGTGGCCCGGGACTAGCGGGAGCCTCCTACAATGAGCAGTTCTTC

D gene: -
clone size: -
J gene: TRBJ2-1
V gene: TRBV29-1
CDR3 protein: CSVGGQTINEQFF
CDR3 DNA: TGCAGCGTTGGCGGACAGACAATCAATGAGCAGTTCTTC

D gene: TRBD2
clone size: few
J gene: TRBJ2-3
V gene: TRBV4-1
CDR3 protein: CASSQEPAGGFPDTQYF
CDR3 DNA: TGCGCCAGCAGCCAAGAGCCGGCGGGAGGATTCCCAGATACGCAGTATTTT

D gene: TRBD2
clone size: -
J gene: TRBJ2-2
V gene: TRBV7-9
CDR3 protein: CASNPLAGANTGELFF
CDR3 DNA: TGTGCCAGCAATCCGTTGGCGGGGGCGAACACCGGGGAGCTGTTTTTT

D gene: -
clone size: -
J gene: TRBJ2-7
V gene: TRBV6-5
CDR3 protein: CASSYGAPGWFEQYF
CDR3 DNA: TGTGCCAGCAGTTACGGGGCCCCCGGGTGGTTCGAGCAGTACTTC

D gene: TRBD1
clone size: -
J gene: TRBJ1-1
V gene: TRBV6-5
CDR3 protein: CASSYSPGGLEAFF
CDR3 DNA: TGTGCCAGCAGTTACTCGCCAGGGGGGCTTGAAGCTTTCTTT

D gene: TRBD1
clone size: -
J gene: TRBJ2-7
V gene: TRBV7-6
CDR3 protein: CASSLGTGLGYEQYF
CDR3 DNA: TGTGCCAGCAGCCTCGGGACAGGGCTGGGGTACGAGCAGTACTTC

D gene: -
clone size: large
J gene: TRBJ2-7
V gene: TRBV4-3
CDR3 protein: CASSQGVTGFYEQYF
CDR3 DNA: TGCGCCAGCAGCCAAGGCGTCACGGGGTTCTACGAGCAGTACTTC

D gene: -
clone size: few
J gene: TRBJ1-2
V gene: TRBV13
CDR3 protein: CATLWRAPYGYTF
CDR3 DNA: TGTGCCACCCTATGGAGGGCCCCCTATGGCTACACCTTC

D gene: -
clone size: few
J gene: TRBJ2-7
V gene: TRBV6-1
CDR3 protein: CASSEADSYYEQYF
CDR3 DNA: TGTGCCAGCAGTGAAGCGGACAGTTACTACGAGCAGTACTTC

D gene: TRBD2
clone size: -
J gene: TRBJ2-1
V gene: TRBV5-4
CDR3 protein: CASSQDSAGGPGNEQFF
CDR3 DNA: TGCGCCAGCAGCCAAGACTCAGCGGGAGGGCCAGGGAATGAGCAGTTCTTC

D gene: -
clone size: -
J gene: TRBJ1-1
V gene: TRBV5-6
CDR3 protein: CASSPGTPNTEAFF
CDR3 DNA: TGTGCCAGCAGCCCCGGGACACCGAACACTGAAGCTTTCTTT

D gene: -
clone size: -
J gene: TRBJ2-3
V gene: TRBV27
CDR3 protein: CASSLSRTDSTDTQYF
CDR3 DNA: TGTGCCAGCAGTTTATCCCGGACGGATAGCACAGATACGCAGTATTTT